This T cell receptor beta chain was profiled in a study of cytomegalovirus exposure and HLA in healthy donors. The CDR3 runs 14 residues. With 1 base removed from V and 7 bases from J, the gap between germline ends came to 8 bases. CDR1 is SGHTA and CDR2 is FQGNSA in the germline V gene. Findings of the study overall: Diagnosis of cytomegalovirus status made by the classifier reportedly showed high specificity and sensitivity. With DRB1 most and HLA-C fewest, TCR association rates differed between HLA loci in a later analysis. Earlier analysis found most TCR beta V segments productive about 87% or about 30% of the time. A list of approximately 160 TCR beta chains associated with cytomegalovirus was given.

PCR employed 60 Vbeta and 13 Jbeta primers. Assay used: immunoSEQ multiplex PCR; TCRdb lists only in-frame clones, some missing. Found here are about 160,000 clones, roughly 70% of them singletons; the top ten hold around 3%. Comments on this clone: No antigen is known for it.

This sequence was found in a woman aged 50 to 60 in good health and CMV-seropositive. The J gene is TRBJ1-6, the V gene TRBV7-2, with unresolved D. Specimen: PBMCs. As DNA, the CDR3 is TGTGCCAGCAGCTTAGTCGGGGAGAATTCACCCCTCCACTTT. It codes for CASSLVGENSPLHF.